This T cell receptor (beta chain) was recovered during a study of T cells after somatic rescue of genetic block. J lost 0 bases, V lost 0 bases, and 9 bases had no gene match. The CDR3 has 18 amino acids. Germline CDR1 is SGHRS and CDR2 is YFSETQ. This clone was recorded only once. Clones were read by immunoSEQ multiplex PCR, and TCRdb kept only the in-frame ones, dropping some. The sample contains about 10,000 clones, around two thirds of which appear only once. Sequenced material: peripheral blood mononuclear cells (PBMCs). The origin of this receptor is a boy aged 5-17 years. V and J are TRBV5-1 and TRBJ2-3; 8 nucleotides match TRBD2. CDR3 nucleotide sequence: TGCGCCAGCAGCTTGGGGTGGCTAGCGGGCCCTAGCACAGATACGCAGTATTTT. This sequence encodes CASSLGWLAGPSTDTQYF.